The rows below give T cell receptor beta chains drawn from one sample of a study of radiotherapy plus CTLA-4 blockade in lung cancer. Produced via immunoSEQ multiplex PCR; TCRdb's table is partial and in-frame only. Here the sample spans approximately 89,000 clones, under 80% being singletons. Sequenced here: peripheral blood, sampled from a patient treated with radiotherapy plus ipilimumab. Every receptor here comes from a human donor with non-small cell lung cancer who had a partial response to radiotherapy plus ipilimumab. Some clones in this sample may be carry-over from other donors' samples. CDR3s include the opening cysteine and the closing phenylalanine or tryptophan. The order of the fields is clone size, V gene, J gene, D gene, CDR3 DNA, CDR3 protein. The D gene is left open where the match is weak. Not all rows give a size; the values are once, few, many and, for expanded clones, a class.

.	TRBV9	TRBJ1-3	TRBD1	TGTGCCAGCAGCCCCCGACAGGGTTCGGGAAACACCATATATTTT	CASSPRQGSGNTIYF
.	TRBV19	TRBJ1-3	.	TGTGCCAGCCGCGAAGTGGCTGGAAACACCATATATTTT	CASREVAGNTIYF
few	TRBV5-5	TRBJ1-3	.	TGTGCCAGCACCCTAATGGGGAGCTCTGGAAACACCATATATTTT	CASTLMGSSGNTIYF
.	TRBV30	TRBJ2-6	.	TGTGCCGGGGACTTCTCTGGGGCCAACGTCCTGACTTTC	CAGDFSGANVLTF
.	TRBV2	TRBJ2-7	.	TGTGCCAGCAGGTCGGACAGCTACGAGCAGTACTTC	CASRSDSYEQYF
.	TRBV20-1	TRBJ1-2	.	TGCAGTGCTAGGTACAGCTATGGCTACACCTTC	CSARYSYGYTF
.	TRBV19	TRBJ2-3	TRBD2	TGTGCCAGTAGTGGGACTAGCGGGGGGGCGATGACAGATACGCAGTATTTT	CASSGTSGGAMTDTQYF
.	TRBV11-2	TRBJ1-2	TRBD1	TGTGCCACCCGGGACCCAGGGGGCGGCTACACCTTC	CATRDPGGGYTF
.	TRBV27	TRBJ1-6	.	TGTGCCAGCAAATATCCGAATTCACCCCTCCACTTT	CASKYPNSPLHF
.	TRBV27	TRBJ2-1	TRBD2	TGTGCCAGCAGTCGAAGGACTAGCGGAGGCAAACACTTGGGGCAGTTCTTC	CASSRRTSGGKHLGQFF
.	TRBV19	TRBJ1-5	.	TGTGCCAGTAGTATAGATCGGGAGGGCAATCAGCCCCAGCATTTT	CASSIDREGNQPQHF
.	TRBV5-1	TRBJ2-1	TRBD2	TGCGCCAGCAGCTTGTACATAGCGGGAGCCAATGAGCAGTTCTTC	CASSLYIAGANEQFF
once	TRBV7-2	TRBJ1-5	.	TGTGCCAGCAGCTCGCCCACTACGGGCAATCAGCCCCAGCATTTT	CASSSPTTGNQPQHF
once	TRBV4-3	TRBJ2-1	.	TGCGCCAGCAGCCAAGATACATTGGCGGGGAACTCCTACAATGAGCAGTTCTTC	CASSQDTLAGNSYNEQFF
.	TRBV6-6	TRBJ1-1	.	TGTGCCAGCAGTTTACAGGGCGTTAACACTGAAGCTTTCTTT	CASSLQGVNTEAFF
.	TRBV7-2	TRBJ2-2	.	TGTGCCAGCAGCCCCTTTCCCGGGAGAGGCACCGGGGAGCTGTTTTTT	CASSPFPGRGTGELFF
.	TRBV5-6	TRBJ2-7	TRBD2	TGTGCCAGCAGCGGGGAGCGGGGCCCCCCCTACGAGCAGTACTTC	CASSGERGPPYEQYF
.	TRBV6-6	TRBJ2-2	.	TGTGCCAGCAGCGACAGGACAAACACCGGGGAGCTGTTTTTT	CASSDRTNTGELFF
.	TRBV19	TRBJ1-1	TRBD1	TGTGCCAGATCCGGGACAGGGGGCTGTGGCACTGAAGCTTTCTTT	CARSGTGGCGTEAFF
.	TRBV4-1	TRBJ2-7	.	TGCGCCAGCAGCCAAGATATGCCGGGAGCCCCCTCTAACTTC	CASSQDMPGAPSNF
.	TRBV19	TRBJ2-1	TRBD2	TGTGCCAGTAGTACCGGACTAGTTAATGAGCAGTTCTTC	CASSTGLVNEQFF
.	TRBV19	TRBJ2-1	TRBD2	TGTGCCAGTAGTATAGGACTAGCGGGAGTCAATGAGCAGTTCTTC	CASSIGLAGVNEQFF
.	TRBV6-6	TRBJ2-7	TRBD1	TGTGCCAGCAGAGAGGACAGGGGGCCCTACGAGCAGTACTTC	CASREDRGPYEQYF
.	TRBV5-1	TRBJ2-7	TRBD1	TGCGCCAGCAGCTTGGTAGCAGGGGGCGCGGGCGAGCAGTACTTC	CASSLVAGGAGEQYF
.	TRBV7-2	TRBJ1-5	TRBD1	TGTGCCAGCAGCCCACAGACCGGGACAGGGGGCGAGCCCCAGCATTTT	CASSPQTGTGGEPQHF
.	TRBV6-5	TRBJ1-5	TRBD1	TGTGCCAGCAGCCGGACAGGGGACAAAAGTCAGCCCCAGCATTTT	CASSRTGDKSQPQHF
.	TRBV10-1	TRBJ2-5	TRBD1	TGCGCCAGTCAGGGACAGGTAGAAGAGACCCAGTACTTC	CASQGQVEETQYF
.	TRBV5-6	TRBJ2-7	.	TGTGCCAGCACCTCTTTTTTTGTTGGCGGGGAGAGCTACGAGCAGTACTTC	CASTSFFVGGESYEQYF
.	TRBV7-6	TRBJ2-3	.	TGTGCCAGCAGCTTCGGGTATGTGGATACGCAGTATTTT	CASSFGYVDTQYF
.	TRBV9	TRBJ2-5	.	TGTGCCAGCAGCCTGGGCCCAGAGGAGACCCAGTACTTC	CASSLGPEETQYF
.	TRBV19	TRBJ1-3	TRBD1	TGTGCCACAAACCGGGACAGCTCTGGAAACACCATATATTTT	CATNRDSSGNTIYF
.	TRBV28	TRBJ1-5	.	TGCGGCGATCTTAGGGGGCAGCCCCAGCATTTT	CGDLRGQPQHF
.	TRBV6-6	TRBJ1-4	.	TGTGCCAGCAGCGAGGAGGAAAAACTGTTTTTT	CASSEEEKLFF
once	TRBV10-3	TRBJ1-1	.	TGTGCCATCAGTGAGTCAGCAGGGTCGGGCACTGAAGCTTTCTTT	CAISESAGSGTEAFF
.	TRBV7-8	TRBJ2-5	TRBD2	TGTGCCAGCAGCCCAACTAGCGGGGGGGCCACAGTAACCCAGTACTTC	CASSPTSGGATVTQYF
.	TRBV4-1	TRBJ2-7	.	TGCGCCAGCAGCCAGTCACAGAGCCCCTACGAGCAGTACTTC	CASSQSQSPYEQYF
.	TRBV7-3	TRBJ2-2	TRBD2	TGTGCCAGCAGCTCCCCCCTAACTAGCGGCCAGGGCGGGGAGCTGTTTTTT	CASSSPLTSGQGGELFF
once	TRBV19	TRBJ2-1	.	TGTGCCAGTAGTAAGAGAAATGAGCAGTTCTTC	CASSKRNEQFF
.	TRBV28	TRBJ1-1	.	TGTGCCAGTCAGAGGTCAAACACTGAAGCTTTCTTT	CASQRSNTEAFF
.	TRBV7-9	TRBJ2-1	.	TGTGCCAGCAGACCTGACAGAAGCGGGTACAATGAGCAGTTCTTC	CASRPDRSGYNEQFF
.	TRBV6-4	TRBJ2-3	TRBD2	TGTGCCAGCGCCCGGGACTACCAAGGAGATACGCAGTATTTT	CASARDYQGDTQYF
.	TRBV25-1	TRBJ2-5	.	TGTGCCAGCAGTGTAGGTGGGGGCTGGGAGACCCAGTACTTC	CASSVGGGWETQYF
.	TRBV18	TRBJ2-7	.	TGTGCCAGCTCACCGCAGTATGGTGACGCCTTTAGCTCCTACGAGCAGTACTTC	CASSPQYGDAFSSYEQYF
.	TRBV5-6	TRBJ1-1	.	TGTGCCAGCAGCTTGATCGGGCAGGAGGGGACCGAAGCTTTCTTT	CASSLIGQEGTEAFF
few	TRBV5-1	TRBJ2-7	.	TGCGCCAGCAGCTTGGGGGCCTCCTACGAGCAGTACTTC	CASSLGASYEQYF
.	TRBV29-1	TRBJ2-3	TRBD1	TGCAGCGTAGGGGGGACAGGGGGCACAGATACGCAGTATTTT	CSVGGTGGTDTQYF
.	TRBV5-1	TRBJ2-5	TRBD2	TGCGCCAGCAGCTTGGGGACTAGCGGGAGGTTGGAGACCCAGTACTTC	CASSLGTSGRLETQYF
.	TRBV5-1	TRBJ2-7	.	TGCGCCAGTCGAAGCGAACTGGCCTCCTACGAGCAGTACTTC	CASRSELASYEQYF
.	TRBV7-7	TRBJ1-5	.	TGTGCCAGCAGCTTAAATCTGGAGAGCAATCAGCCCCAGCATTTT	CASSLNLESNQPQHF
.	TRBV28	TRBJ2-7	TRBD1	TGTGCCAGCAGTTTATCCGGGACAGGGGGAATCTACGAGCAGTACTTC	CASSLSGTGGIYEQYF